Following are 30 T cell receptor beta chains from one sample sequenced in a study of blood T cell repertoires in COVID-19 (dated by TCRdb to between 2020 and 2021). Libraries were made using the immunoSEQ multiplex PCR assay. TCRdb took over this immuneACCESS table, retaining in-frame rearrangements with V and J assigned. Such tables are incomplete; in checked studies, under half of the missing clones stem from an unresolved V gene, and the remainder is unexplained. This sample holds about 190,000 clones; roughly 82% were observed only once. Of the sample, about 7.8% is held by the ten largest clones. The specimen sequenced was peripheral blood. These receptors originate from a woman aged 55-75 years with COVID-19, enrolled during active disease.

Details on this clone: An end of the junction does not agree with germline; a read error may underlie this. The V call is TRBV7-7, the J call TRBJ2-1; TRBD1 agrees at 8 bases. Germline CDR1 SSHAT, CDR2 FNYEAQ (reference sequence). The CDR3 loop spans 13 amino acids. CDR3 region: CASSAGQDNEQFF. CDR3 DNA: TGTGCTAGCAGCGCGGGACAGGACAATGAGCAGTTCTTC.

The chain joins TRBV6-5 to TRBJ2-4; the D is unclear. Germline-derived CDR1 and CDR2 are MNHEY and SVGAGI. The CDR3 runs 13 residues. Trimming took 7 bases from V and 10 from J, leaving 17 bases between them. This CDR3 is CASTPPSGRIQYF. DNA for the CDR3: TGTGCCAGCACCCCTCCTTCAGGTCGGATTCAGTACTTC.

Details on this clone: The same CDR3 is also encoded by other DNA sequences in this sample. This chain uses TRBV9 with TRBJ2-2; tentative D call: TRBD2 (6 bases). Germline V CDR1 and CDR2: SGDLS, YYNGEE. Trimming removed 0 bases at V and 0 bases at J, with 9 bases between. The CDR3 spans 16 residues. CDR3 amino acids: CASSVGPSANTGELFF. CDR3 nucleotides: TGTGCCAGCAGCGTAGGACCTAGCGCGAACACCGGGGAGCTGTTTTTT.

The V and J genes are TRBV25-1 and TRBJ2-4; D unresolved. The CDR3 loop spans 13 amino acids. Germline-derived CDR1 and CDR2 are MGHDK and SYGVNS. Trimming removed 6 bases at V and 4 bases at J, with 10 bases between. The CDR3 sequence is CASRPENKNIQYF. DNA of the CDR3: TGTGCCAGCAGGCCTGAGAATAAAAACATTCAGTACTTC.

The V call is TRBV18, the J call TRBJ2-1; perhaps TRBD1 as D (6 bases). V lost 8 bases and J 6 bases, leaving 14 bases between the germline ends. The CDR3 length is 13 residues. CDR1 and CDR2 (germline): KGHSH, LQKENI. The CDR3 DNA reads TGTGCCAGCAACCGGGACATCACCAATGAGCAGTTCTTC. Amino acid sequence: CASNRDITNEQFF.

This chain connects TRBV2 to TRBJ1-5, with D unclear. Trimming left V 4 bases short and J 0 bases short, with 7 bases between. From germline, CDR1 is SNHLY and CDR2 FYNNEI. The CDR3 is 14 residues long. CDR3 bases: TGTGCCAGCAGTGGTGGCCATAGCAATCAGCCCCAGCATTTT. Amino acid sequence: CASSGGHSNQPQHF.

The table lists this clone with a count of one. This chain joins TRBV7-9 and TRBJ2-1; 12 nucleotides match TRBD1. The germline CDR1 and CDR2 sequences are SEHNR and FQNEAQ (reference sequence). Trimming cost V 3 bases and J 8 bases; bases outside gene matches: 2. The CDR3 covers 14 residues. CDR3 DNA sequence: TGTGCCAGCAGCTTGGGACAGGGGGCCGATGAGCAGTTCTTC. It is translated as CASSLGQGADEQFF.

This clone was observed a handful of times. This CDR3 reads CASSENRMNTEAFF. CDR3 nucleotides: TGTGCCAGCAGTGAAAACAGAATGAACACTGAAGCTTTCTTT. The chain employs TRBV6-1 and TRBJ1-1; D is uncertain. Trimming removed 2 bases from V and 0 bases from J, with 7 bases in between. CDR3 length: 14 amino acids. Germline assignment: CDR1 MNHNS and CDR2 SASEGT.

This clone showed up just once. The rearrangement uses TRBV9 and TRBJ1-5, with 10 positions matching TRBD1. Germline CDR1 and CDR2: SGDLS and YYNGEE. The CDR3 has 15 residues. Losses at the gene ends were 3 bases for V and 4 bases for J; bases not matched to a gene: 4. The CDR3 coding sequence is TGTGCCAGCAGCGGGCCGGGACAGGGGAATCAGCCCCAGCATTTT. This sequence encodes CASSGPGQGNQPQHF.

This clone has only a few counts. This chain uses TRBV27 with TRBJ1-2; 10 positions agree with TRBD1. V was pared by 5 bases and J by 6 bases, with 9 bases of the junction left unmatched. CDR1 and CDR2 from the germline V gene are MNHEY and SMNVEV (reference sequence). The CDR3 totals 15 residues. CDR3 sequence: CASSGRDRGHHGYTF. CDR3 in DNA: TGTGCCAGCAGTGGGCGAGACAGGGGGCATCATGGCTACACCTTC.

V is TRBV6-5 and J is TRBJ2-6; D is perhaps TRBD1 (6 bases). The ends were cut back, 0 bases at V and 0 bases at J, with 6 bases in the middle. This CDR3 has 16 amino acids. Per the germline V gene, CDR1 is MNHEY and CDR2 is SVGAGI. The CDR3 sequence is CASSYSGGSGANVLTF. CDR3 bases: TGTGCCAGCAGTTACTCAGGGGGCTCTGGGGCCAACGTCCTGACTTTC.

This clone was picked up one time. V is TRBV6-5 and J is TRBJ1-3; TRBD1 matches 7 bases. CDR1 is MNHEY and CDR2 is SVGAGI in the germline V gene. The CDR3 is 15 residues long. J was trimmed by 8 bases and V by 9 bases; bases with no gene match: 16. For the CDR3, the DNA is TGTGCCAGTGCACCCGAGACAGGGTCCGGACACACCATATATTTT. Translating gives CASAPETGSGHTIYF.

In regard to this clone: At one boundary the junction diverges from the germline segment, which might be a read error. The gene calls are TRBV24-1 and TRBJ2-1, with 12 bases lining up with TRBD2. The CDR3 has 17 residues. Germline CDR1 and CDR2: KGHDR and SFDVKD. The DNA of the CDR3 is TGTGCCACCAGTGATCCCCGGCGTTCCTCTAGCGGGGGGGAGCAATTCTTC. This codes for CATSDPRRSSSGGEQFF.

The V and J genes are TRBV5-1 and TRBJ2-1, with D perhaps TRBD1 (6 bases). This CDR3 comprises 14 residues. Germline CDR1 SGHRS, CDR2 YFSETQ. Trimming removed 0 bases at V and 10 bases at J, with 14 bases between. The CDR3 protein is CASSLGQEAQEQFF. In DNA form, the CDR3 reads TGCGCCAGCAGCTTGGGACAGGAAGCGCAAGAGCAGTTCTTC.

The chain has TRBV3-1 (or the pseudogene TRBV3-2) and TRBJ1-2; the match to TRBD1 covers 8 bases. After removal of 4 bases from V and 2 bases from J, the junction contained 3 bases not matched to a gene. Germline V CDR1 and CDR2: LGHDT, YNNKEL (reference sequence). The CDR3 is made up of 14 amino acids. The CDR3 region is CASSPRDRNYGYTF. CDR3 coding DNA: TGTGCCAGCAGCCCCCGGGACAGGAACTATGGCTACACCTTC.

CDR3 loop: CASSQEARLASGELFF. For the CDR3, the DNA is TGCGCCAGCAGCCAAGAGGCAAGGCTAGCATCGGGGGAGCTGTTTTTT. This rearrangement joins TRBV4-1 to TRBJ2-2; D may be TRBD2 (5 bases). The CDR3 loop spans 16 amino acids. CDR1 and CDR2 (germline): MGHRA, YSYEKL. V lost 0 bases and J 8 bases, leaving 16 bases between the germline ends.

The chain combines TRBV15 with TRBJ2-1; 10 bases align to TRBD2. The CDR3 is made up of 16 amino acids. Germline CDR1 LNHNV, CDR2 YYDKDF (reference sequence). With V trimmed by 4 bases and J by 9 bases, 12 bases remained unmatched. The CDR3 DNA reads TGTGCCACCAGCACCGCCATTTTGAGCGGGGGGGGTGAGCAGTTCTTC. Its translation is CATSTAILSGGGEQFF.

This clone was counted only a few times. The V call is TRBV4-1, the J call TRBJ2-1; unclear D gene. The CDR3 is 14 residues long. Per germline, CDR1 MGHRA and CDR2 YSYEKL. V lost 3 bases, J lost 0 bases, and 6 bases lay in between. The CDR3 sequence is CASSHTSSYNEQFF. In DNA, the CDR3 is TGCGCCAGCAGCCACACGAGCTCCTACAATGAGCAGTTCTTC.

The rearrangement joins TRBV6-6 to TRBJ2-1; D not resolved. The CDR3 extends over 14 amino acids. The ends were cut back, 5 bases at V and 0 bases at J, with 8 bases in the middle. Germline V gene lookup returns CDR1 MNHNY and CDR2 SVGAGI (reference sequence). The CDR3 DNA reads TGTGCCAGCAGTCCCTTCGGCTCCTACAATGAGCAGTTCTTC. The encoded protein is CASSPFGSYNEQFF.

This chain links TRBV14 with TRBJ2-3, with 8 bases identical to TRBD1. The CDR3 runs 16 residues. CDR1 and CDR2 from the germline V gene are SGHDN and FVKESK. The V gene end was trimmed by 4 bases and the J gene end by 4 bases; junction bases not matched to a gene: 10. The CDR3 here is CASSRNHRGSADTQYF. The DNA of the CDR3 is TGTGCCAGCAGCCGAAATCACAGGGGGAGTGCAGATACGCAGTATTTT.

The rearrangement links TRBV5-1 to TRBJ1-3, with D uncertain. V lost 1 base, J lost 0 bases, and 17 bases lay in between. The CDR3 covers 18 residues. Germline values: CDR1 SGHRS, CDR2 YFSETQ. The CDR3 reads CASSLSPGGLSSGNTIYF. In nucleotides, the CDR3 is TGCGCCAGCAGCTTGAGTCCGGGAGGGCTGAGCTCTGGAAACACCATATATTTT.

The chain has TRBV7-9 and TRBJ2-5; 8 positions match TRBD2. CDR1 SEHNR and CDR2 FQNEAQ come from the germline V gene (reference sequence). V lost 3 bases to trimming and J lost 5 bases; unmatched junction nucleotides: 8. The CDR3 extends over 15 amino acids. The CDR3 bases are TGTGCCAGCAGCTTGTGGGCGGGAGGTTACGAGACCCAGTACTTC. Translation gives CASSLWAGGYETQYF.

On this clone itself: This sample includes further DNA sequences coding for the same CDR3. V usage is TRBV11-2 and J usage is TRBJ2-2, with D perhaps matching TRBD1 (5 bases). The length of the CDR3 is 14 residues. V lost 6 bases and J 1 base, leaving 9 bases between the germline ends. CDR1 is SGHAT and CDR2 is FQNNGV in the germline V gene. DNA for the CDR3: TGTGCCAGCAGTCGAAGGGGGAACACCGGGGAGCTGTTTTTT. Translated: CASSRRGNTGELFF.

This clone was counted only a few times. The gene calls are TRBV6-4 and TRBJ2-6, with 10 bases identical to TRBD1. J was trimmed by 2 bases and V by 5 bases; bases with no gene match: 6. Germline CDR1 and CDR2: MRHNA and SNTAGT. CDR3 length: 17 amino acids. The CDR3 loop is CASSPSTGGAGANVLTF. The CDR3 DNA follows: TGTGCCAGCAGTCCCTCGACAGGGGGCGCTGGGGCCAACGTCCTGACTTTC.

The chain recombines TRBV5-6 with TRBJ2-5, with 11 bases identical to TRBD2. V shed 0 bases and J 7 bases; nucleotides not matched to a gene: 11. This CDR3 has 17 residues. CDR1 SGHDT and CDR2 YYEEEE come from the germline V gene. CDR3 sequence (DNA): TGTGCCAGCAGCTTGGCTCCTAGCGGGGGGTCCTTGGGGACCCAGTACTTC. Its protein product is CASSLAPSGGSLGTQYF. Using reference TRBV5-6 and TRBJ2-5 for the parts outside the CDR3, the full variable domain is DAGVTQSPTHLIKTRGQQVTLRCSPKSGHDTVSWYQQALGQGPQFIFQYYEEEERQRGNFPDRFSGHQFPNYSSELNVNALLLGDSALYLCASSLAPSGGSLGTQYFGPGTRLLVL.

The gene calls are TRBV6-5 and TRBJ2-1; 8 bases map to TRBD2. Germline lookup yields CDR1 MNHEY and CDR2 SVGAGI. With V trimmed by 6 bases and J by 9 bases, 10 bases remained unmatched. CDR3 length equals 14 residues. The CDR3 region has the DNA TGTGCCAGCAGACCGGACCCGGGAGGGTTTGAGCAGTTCTTC. This encodes CASRPDPGGFEQFF.

The chain has TRBV6-5 and TRBJ1-6; D remains ambiguous. Between the trimmed V and J ends, which lost 7 bases and 7 bases, there was a span of 5 bases. This CDR3 has 11 amino acids. From germline, CDR1 is MNHEY and CDR2 SVGAGI. The CDR3 coding sequence is TGTGCCAGCAACTTAAATTCACCCCTCCACTTT. It codes for CASNLNSPLHF.

V and J are TRBV20-1 and TRBJ2-1; no reliable D call. CDR3 length: 11 amino acids. The germline V and J ends were trimmed by 5 bases and 2 bases, with 4 bases remaining between them. Germline CDR1 reads DFQATT; CDR2 reads SNEGSKA (reference sequence). The CDR3 protein is CSAQAYNEQFF. The DNA for the CDR3 is TGCAGTGCTCAGGCCTACAATGAGCAGTTCTTC.

This rearrangement joins TRBV15 to TRBJ1-1; no clear D gene. Per the germline V gene, CDR1 is LNHNV and CDR2 is YYDKDF (reference sequence). V was trimmed by 1 base and J by 1 base, leaving 10 bases between them. This CDR3 is 15 amino acids long. CDR3 coding DNA: TGTGCCACCAGCAGAGGGAGGAGAGGGAACACTGAAGCTTTCTTT. Protein product: CATSRGRRGNTEAFF. The complete variable domain, with remaining parts taken from reference TRBV15 and TRBJ1-1, reads DAMVIQNPRYQVTQFGKPVTLSCSQTLNHNVMYWYQQKSSQAPKLLFHYYDKDFNNEADTPDNFQSRRPNTSFCFLDIRSPGLGDTAMYLCATSRGRRGNTEAFFGQGTRLTVV.

The chain has TRBV19 and TRBJ1-5, with TRBD1 as a possible D gene (6 bases). Germline V gene data show CDR1 as LNHDA and CDR2 as SQIVND (reference sequence). V dropped 3 bases and J dropped 11 bases, with 11 bases sitting between them. The CDR3 runs 12 residues. The DNA of the CDR3 is TGTGCCAGTAGTATGGTGGGGGCGTCCCAGCATTTT. Protein product: CASSMVGASQHF.